A selection of T cell receptor beta chains follows, all from one sample in a study of blood T cell repertoires in COVID-19. Repertoires were generated with immunoSEQ multiplex PCR, while TCRdb's copy carries only in-frame clones and drops some. Of approximately 210,000 clones in the sample, 80% to 90% were seen once. Sequencing was done on a sample of peripheral blood. The receptors were gathered from a woman aged 50 to 60 with active or convalescent COVID-19. The CDR3 runs from the conserved cysteine through the conserved F or W. The D gene is left open where the match is weak. Only part of the rows carry a size: once, few, many, or a class if the clone is expanded.

j_call v_call clone_size d_call cdr3_aa cdr3_nt
TRBJ1-1 TRBV11-2 - TRBD1 CASSFGQGENTEAFF TGTGCCAGCAGCTTCGGACAGGGGGAGAACACTGAAGCTTTCTTT
TRBJ1-2 TRBV11-2 few - CASSSQGFGYGYTF TGTGCCAGCAGCTCGCAGGGTTTTGGCTATGGCTACACCTTC
TRBJ1-5 TRBV28 - - CVSSPTRARNQPQHF TGTGTCAGCAGCCCTACTAGGGCGCGGAATCAGCCCCAGCATTTT
TRBJ2-3 TRBV5-1 - - CASSLGGSTDTQYF TGCGCCAGCAGCTTGGGCGGTAGCACAGATACGCAGTATTTT
TRBJ2-1 TRBV28 - - CASSYIPPYNEQFF TGTGCCAGCAGTTACATACCTCCCTACAATGAGCAGTTCTTC
TRBJ2-5 TRBV5-1 - TRBD1 CASSLGQGDRAKETQYF TGCGCCAGCAGCTTAGGGCAAGGCGACAGGGCCAAAGAGACCCAGTACTTC
TRBJ1-5 TRBV28 - - CASRGQRAQPQHF TGTGCCAGCAGGGGACAACGTGCTCAGCCCCAGCATTTT
TRBJ2-5 TRBV24-1 few TRBD1 CATSDPNRGQETQYF TGTGCCACCAGTGACCCTAACAGGGGGCAAGAGACCCAGTACTTC
TRBJ1-1 TRBV11-1 - TRBD1 CASSSRDRGLRTEAFF TGTGCCAGCAGCTCCCGGGACAGGGGGTTGAGGACTGAAGCTTTCTTT
TRBJ2-3 TRBV10-2 - - CASSVGRASSTDTQYF TGCGCCAGCAGTGTCGGCAGGGCGAGTAGCACAGATACGCAGTATTTT
TRBJ2-7 TRBV15 - - CATSRGGNKGYEQYF TGTGCCACCAGCAGAGGAGGTAATAAAGGCTACGAGCAGTACTTC
TRBJ2-1 TRBV29-1 - TRBD2 CSVELAGGPYNEQFF TGCAGCGTTGAACTAGCGGGGGGACCCTACAATGAGCAGTTCTTC
TRBJ1-4 TRBV3-1/TRBV3-2 - TRBD1 CASSQPGGYTNEKLFF TGTGCCAGCAGCCAACCAGGGGGGTACACTAATGAAAAACTGTTTTTT
TRBJ2-2 TRBV11-2 - TRBD1 CASSSPGQGGELFF TGTGCCAGCAGCTCGCCGGGACAGGGCGGGGAGCTGTTTTTT
TRBJ1-3 TRBV4-1 few TRBD1 CASSQGRTGGGNTIYF TGCGCCAGCAGCCAGGGGAGGACAGGGGGCGGAAACACCATATATTTT
TRBJ1-5 TRBV14 - - CASRRGRVSNNQPQHF TGTGCCAGCCGTAGAGGGAGAGTCTCCAACAATCAGCCCCAGCATTTT
TRBJ2-5 TRBV7-6 - TRBD2 CASSAGLAGGPVNLETQYF TGTGCCAGCAGCGCGGGACTAGCGGGAGGGCCCGTCAACCTAGAGACCCAGTACTTC
TRBJ2-2 TRBV5-1 - TRBD1 CASSPTTGGAPGELFF TGCGCCAGCAGTCCTACTACAGGGGGCGCCCCCGGGGAGCTGTTTTTT
TRBJ1-5 TRBV28 - TRBD1 CASSLAGGAFLRGNQPQHF TGTGCCAGCAGTCTAGCAGGGGGCGCCTTTCTGAGGGGCAATCAGCCCCAGCATTTT
TRBJ1-4 TRBV29-1 - TRBD1 CSVGGTASGEKLFF TGCAGCGTGGGCGGGACAGCCAGTGGGGAAAAACTGTTTTTT
TRBJ2-1 TRBV6-5 - TRBD2 CASSYGGRAGEQFF TGTGCCAGCAGTTACGGTGGGAGGGCGGGTGAGCAGTTCTTC
TRBJ1-1 TRBV6-5 few - CASKHAQGWNTEAFF TGTGCCAGCAAGCACGCACAGGGATGGAACACTGAAGCTTTCTTT
TRBJ1-1 TRBV7-2 - TRBD1 CASSWDRNTEAFF TGTGCCAGCAGCTGGGACAGGAACACTGAAGCTTTCTTT
TRBJ1-4 TRBV5-1 few - CASSLAPGINLDEKLFF TGCGCCAGCAGCTTGGCTCCAGGGATTAATTTAGATGAAAAACTGTTTTTT
TRBJ1-5 TRBV19 - - CASSIAREKGNQPQHF TGTGCCAGTAGTATTGCTAGGGAGAAGGGCAATCAGCCCCAGCATTTT
TRBJ1-1 TRBV20-1 - TRBD1 CSAQGEVEAFF TGCAGCGCACAGGGGGAAGTTGAAGCTTTCTTT
TRBJ2-3 TRBV7-2 - TRBD2 CASSNTDSGRAKDTQYF TGTGCCAGCAGCAACACTGATAGCGGGAGGGCCAAAGATACGCAGTATTTT
TRBJ1-1 TRBV5-6 - - CASSLEPGEFAEAFF TGTGCCAGCAGCTTGGAACCGGGGGAATTCGCTGAAGCTTTCTTT
TRBJ1-2 TRBV29-1 - - CSVEVGGSRYGYTF TGCAGCGTTGAAGTTGGAGGTTCCCGCTATGGCTACACCTTC
TRBJ1-2 TRBV28 - TRBD1 CASSFEETGVYGYTF TGTGCCAGCAGTTTTGAAGAGACAGGGGTGTATGGCTACACCTTC
TRBJ2-2 TRBV5-4 - TRBD2 CASSLGTRPSTGELFF TGTGCCAGCAGCCTCGGGACTAGGCCGAGCACCGGGGAGCTGTTTTTT
TRBJ1-1 TRBV5-5 - TRBD1 CASSTGTGRAFF TGTGCCAGCAGTACCGGGACAGGGAGAGCTTTCTTT
TRBJ1-6 TRBV3-1/TRBV3-2 once - CASSLQGGSYNSPLHF TGTGCCAGCAGCCTCCAGGGTGGCTCCTATAATTCACCCCTCCACTTT
TRBJ2-2 TRBV30 many TRBD2 CASREVTGELFF TGTGCCTCGCGGGAGGTGACCGGGGAGCTGTTTTTT
TRBJ1-4 TRBV19 - - CASSIGTGVEKLFF TGTGCCAGTAGTATAGGTACAGGAGTCGAAAAACTGTTTTTT
TRBJ1-3 TRBV4-1 - TRBD1 CASSQSGGLAGNTIYF TGCGCCAGCAGCCAGTCAGGGGGCTTGGCAGGAAACACCATATATTTT
TRBJ1-2 TRBV7-3 - - CASSSTGTRYGYTF TGTGCCAGCAGCTCCACCGGGACACGATATGGCTACACCTTC
TRBJ2-4 TRBV2 - - CASSPDTVAKNIQYF TGTGCCAGCAGCCCGGACACCGTAGCCAAAAACATTCAGTACTTC
TRBJ2-3 TRBV11-2 - TRBD1 CASSLVPSDRGTDTQYF TGTGCCAGCAGCTTAGTCCCATCGGACAGGGGCACAGATACGCAGTATTTT
TRBJ2-3 TRBV5-5 - TRBD2 CASSLDGLAPTDTQYF TGTGCCAGCAGCTTGGATGGACTAGCGCCCACAGATACGCAGTATTTT
TRBJ1-1 TRBV5-1 - - CASSLATGAIRAEAFF TGCGCCAGCAGCTTGGCAACGGGAGCGATCAGGGCTGAAGCTTTCTTT
TRBJ1-2 TRBV5-1 - - CASSLDQAIYGYTF TGCGCCAGCAGCTTGGACCAGGCCATCTATGGCTACACCTTC
TRBJ2-3 TRBV18 - TRBD2 CASMGLAFADTQYF TGTGCCAGCATGGGACTAGCGTTTGCAGATACGCAGTATTTT
TRBJ2-1 TRBV9 - - CASSAISSGNEQFF TGTGCCAGCAGCGCTATTAGCAGCGGGAATGAGCAGTTCTTC
TRBJ2-1 TRBV5-5 - TRBD2 CASSLVNMGLVGEQFF TGTGCCAGCAGCTTGGTTAATATGGGACTAGTAGGTGAGCAGTTCTTC
TRBJ1-4 TRBV6-5 - - CASISRVGNEKLFF TGTGCCAGCATTTCGCGGGTGGGAAATGAAAAACTGTTTTTT
TRBJ2-7 TRBV5-1 - TRBD1 CASSYPLLNSQEGQGLYEQYF TGCGCCAGCAGCTATCCACTTTTGAATAGCCAGGAGGGACAGGGTCTCTACGAGCAGTACTTC
TRBJ1-1 TRBV19 - - CASSMGREMNTEAFF TGTGCCAGTAGTATGGGCAGGGAAATGAACACTGAAGCTTTCTTT
TRBJ2-3 TRBV9 - TRBD1 CASSAQGARGTDTQYF TGTGCCAGCAGCGCACAGGGGGCTAGAGGCACAGATACGCAGTATTTT
TRBJ2-3 TRBV7-6 - - CASSLRADLIEDTQYF TGTGCCAGCAGCTTAAGAGCGGACCTGATTGAAGATACGCAGTATTTT
TRBJ1-1 TRBV3-1/TRBV3-2 - - CASSHRQYTEAFF TGTGCCAGCAGCCACCGACAGTACACTGAAGCTTTCTTT
TRBJ2-3 TRBV24-1 - - CATSDFRQGKDTQYF TGTGCCACCAGTGATTTCCGGCAGGGAAAAGATACGCAGTATTTT
TRBJ1-1 TRBV6-5 - TRBD1 CASSYSGTGSIAEAFF TGTGCCAGCAGTTACTCGGGGACAGGGTCTATAGCTGAAGCTTTCTTT
TRBJ1-3 TRBV5-6 - - CASSGLGGYSGNTIYF TGTGCCAGCAGCGGATTGGGAGGGTATTCTGGAAACACCATATATTTT
TRBJ2-1 TRBV11-2 - TRBD2 CASSPGLAGVKEQFF TGTGCCAGCAGCCCGGGACTAGCGGGAGTCAAGGAGCAGTTCTTC